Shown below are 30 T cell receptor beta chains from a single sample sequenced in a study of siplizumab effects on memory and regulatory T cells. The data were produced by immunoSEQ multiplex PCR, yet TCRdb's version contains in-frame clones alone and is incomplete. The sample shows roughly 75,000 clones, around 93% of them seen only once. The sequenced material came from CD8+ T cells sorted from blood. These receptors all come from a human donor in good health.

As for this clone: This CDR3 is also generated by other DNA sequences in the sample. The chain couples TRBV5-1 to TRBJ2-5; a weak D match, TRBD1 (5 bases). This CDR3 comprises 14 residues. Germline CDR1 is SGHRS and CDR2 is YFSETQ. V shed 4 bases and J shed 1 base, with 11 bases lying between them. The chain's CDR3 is CASSPWQGQETQYF. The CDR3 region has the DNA TGCGCCAGCAGCCCATGGCAGGGCCAAGAGACCCAGTACTTC.

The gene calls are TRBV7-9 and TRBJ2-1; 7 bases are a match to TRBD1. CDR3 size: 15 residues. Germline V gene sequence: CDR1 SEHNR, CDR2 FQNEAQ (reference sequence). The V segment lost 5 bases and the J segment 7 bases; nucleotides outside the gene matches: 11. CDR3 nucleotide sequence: TGTGCCAGCAGCCCAAGCCAGGGGGTTTTTAATGAGCAGTTCTTC. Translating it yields CASSPSQGVFNEQFF.

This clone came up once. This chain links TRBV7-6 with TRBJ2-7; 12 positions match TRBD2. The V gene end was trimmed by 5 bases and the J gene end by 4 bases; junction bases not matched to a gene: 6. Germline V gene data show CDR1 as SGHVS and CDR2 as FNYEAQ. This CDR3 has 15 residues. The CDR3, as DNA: TGTGCCAGCAGCACTAGCGGGGGGAGCGGGTACGAGCAGTACTTC. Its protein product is CASSTSGGSGYEQYF.

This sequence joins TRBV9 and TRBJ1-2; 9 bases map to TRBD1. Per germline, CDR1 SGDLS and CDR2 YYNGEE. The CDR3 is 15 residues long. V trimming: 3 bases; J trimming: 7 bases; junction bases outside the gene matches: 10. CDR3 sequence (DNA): TGTGCCAGCAGCGGAGGGGACAGGGCTCCTCTTGGCTACACCTTC. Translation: CASSGGDRAPLGYTF.

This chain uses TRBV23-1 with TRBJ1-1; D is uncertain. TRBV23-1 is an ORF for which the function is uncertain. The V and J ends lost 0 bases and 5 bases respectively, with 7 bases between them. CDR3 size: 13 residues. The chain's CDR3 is CASSQSPDTEAFF. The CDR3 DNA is TGCGCCAGCAGTCAATCCCCCGATACTGAAGCTTTCTTT.

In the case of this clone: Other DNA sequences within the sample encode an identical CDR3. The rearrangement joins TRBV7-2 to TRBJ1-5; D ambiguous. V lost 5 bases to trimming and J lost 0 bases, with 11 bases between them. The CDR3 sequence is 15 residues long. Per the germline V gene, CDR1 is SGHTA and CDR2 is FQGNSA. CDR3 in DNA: TGTGCCAGCAGCCTTGGGCCCTATAGCAATCAGCCCCAGCATTTT. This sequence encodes CASSLGPYSNQPQHF.

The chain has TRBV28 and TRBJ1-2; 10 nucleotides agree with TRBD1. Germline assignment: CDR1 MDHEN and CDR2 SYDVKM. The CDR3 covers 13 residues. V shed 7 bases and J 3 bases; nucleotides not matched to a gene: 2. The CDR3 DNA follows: TGTGCCAGCATAGGACAGGGGGACTATGGCTACACCTTC. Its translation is CASIGQGDYGYTF.

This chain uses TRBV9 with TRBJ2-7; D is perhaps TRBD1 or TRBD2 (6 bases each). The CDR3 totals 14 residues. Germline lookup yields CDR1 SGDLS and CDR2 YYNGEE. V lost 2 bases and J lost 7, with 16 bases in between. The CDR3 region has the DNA TGTGCCAGCAGCGTCCACGGAGGGGGTGAAGAGCAGTACTTC. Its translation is CASSVHGGGEEQYF.

DNA for the CDR3: TGCGCCAGCAGCCAAGATCGAAGGCACGAGCAGTACTTC. It translates to CASSQDRRHEQYF. This rearrangement joins TRBV4-3 to TRBJ2-7; D uncertain. V dropped 0 bases and J dropped 5 bases, with 8 bases sitting between them. CDR1 and CDR2 from the germline V gene are LGHNA and YSLEER. This CDR3 contains 13 residues.

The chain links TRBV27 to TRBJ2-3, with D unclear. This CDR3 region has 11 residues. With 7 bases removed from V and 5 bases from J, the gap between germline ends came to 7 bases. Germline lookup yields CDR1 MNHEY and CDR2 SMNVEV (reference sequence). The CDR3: CASTPLDTQYF. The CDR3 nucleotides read TGTGCCAGCACCCCCCTAGATACGCAGTATTTT.

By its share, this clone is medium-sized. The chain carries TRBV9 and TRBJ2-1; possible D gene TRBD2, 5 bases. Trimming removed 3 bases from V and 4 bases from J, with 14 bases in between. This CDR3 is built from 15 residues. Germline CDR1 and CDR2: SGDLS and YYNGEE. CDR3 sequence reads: CASSEGSDLYNEQFF. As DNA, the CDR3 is TGTGCCAGCAGCGAAGGTAGCGACCTATACAATGAGCAGTTCTTC.

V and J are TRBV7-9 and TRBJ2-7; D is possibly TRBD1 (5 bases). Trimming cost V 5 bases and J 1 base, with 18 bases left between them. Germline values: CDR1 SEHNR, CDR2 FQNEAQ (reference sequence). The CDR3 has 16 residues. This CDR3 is CASSPSTAQSSYEQYF. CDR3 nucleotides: TGTGCCAGCAGCCCGTCGACAGCCCAATCATCCTACGAGCAGTACTTC.

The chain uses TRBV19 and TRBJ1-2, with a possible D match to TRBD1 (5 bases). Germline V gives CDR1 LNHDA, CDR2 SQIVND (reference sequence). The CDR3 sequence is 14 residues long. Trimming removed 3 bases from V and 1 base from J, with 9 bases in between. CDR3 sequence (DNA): TGTGCCAGTAGTATCTGGGACGGTAACTATGGCTACACCTTC. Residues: CASSIWDGNYGYTF.

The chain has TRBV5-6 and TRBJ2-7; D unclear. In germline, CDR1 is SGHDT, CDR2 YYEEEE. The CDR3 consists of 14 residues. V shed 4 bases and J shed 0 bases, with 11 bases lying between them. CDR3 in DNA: TGTGCCAGCAGCCCTGGTTATGGCTCCTACGAGCAGTACTTC. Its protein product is CASSPGYGSYEQYF.

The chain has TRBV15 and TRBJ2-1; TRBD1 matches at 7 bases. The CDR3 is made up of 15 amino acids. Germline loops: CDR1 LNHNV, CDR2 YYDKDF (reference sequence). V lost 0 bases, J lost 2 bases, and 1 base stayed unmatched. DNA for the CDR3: TGTGCCACCAGCAGAGAGACAGGGACCTACAATGAGCAGTTCTTC. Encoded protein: CATSRETGTYNEQFF.

CDR3 loop: CASSVWGGDTEAFF. As DNA, the CDR3 is TGTGCCAGCAGCGTATGGGGGGGAGACACTGAAGCTTTCTTT. This rearrangement joins TRBV9 to TRBJ1-1; a weak D match, TRBD1 (5 bases). The CDR3 runs 14 residues. The germline V and J ends were trimmed by 1 base and 3 bases, with 10 bases remaining between them. Germline loops: CDR1 SGDLS, CDR2 YYNGEE.

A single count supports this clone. This CDR3 is CASSVWGAHEKLFF. The CDR3 region has the DNA TGTGCCAGCAGTGTATGGGGCGCCCATGAAAAACTGTTTTTT. The V gene is TRBV2, the J gene TRBJ1-4; weak D call: TRBD1 (5 bases). Germline values: CDR1 SNHLY, CDR2 FYNNEI. V dropped 4 bases and J dropped 6 bases, with 12 bases sitting between them. This CDR3 contains 14 residues.

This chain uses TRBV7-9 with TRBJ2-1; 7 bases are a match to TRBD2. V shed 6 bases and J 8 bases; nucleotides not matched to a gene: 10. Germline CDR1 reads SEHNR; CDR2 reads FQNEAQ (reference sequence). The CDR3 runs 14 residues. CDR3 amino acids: CASSPTGTIYEQFF. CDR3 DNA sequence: TGTGCCAGCAGTCCTACCGGGACTATCTATGAGCAGTTCTTC.

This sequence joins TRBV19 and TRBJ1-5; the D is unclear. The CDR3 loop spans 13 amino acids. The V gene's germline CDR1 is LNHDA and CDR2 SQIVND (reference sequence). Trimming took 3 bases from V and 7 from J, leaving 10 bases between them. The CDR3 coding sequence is TGTGCCAGTAGTATTTCCGGAACGCAGCCCCAGCATTTT. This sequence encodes CASSISGTQPQHF.

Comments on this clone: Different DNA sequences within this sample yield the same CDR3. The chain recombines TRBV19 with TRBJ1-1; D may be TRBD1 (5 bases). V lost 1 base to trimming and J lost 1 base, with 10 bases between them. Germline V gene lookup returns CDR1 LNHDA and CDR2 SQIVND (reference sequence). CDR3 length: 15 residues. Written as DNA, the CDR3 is TGTGCCAGTAGTATAGGCGGCGGGGGGAACACTGAAGCTTTCTTT. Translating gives CASSIGGGGNTEAFF.

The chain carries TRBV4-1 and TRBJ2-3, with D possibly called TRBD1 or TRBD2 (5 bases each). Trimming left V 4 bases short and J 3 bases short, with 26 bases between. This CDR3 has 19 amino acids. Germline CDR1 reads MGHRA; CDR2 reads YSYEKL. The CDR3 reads CASSLGRGKGKIKTDTQYF. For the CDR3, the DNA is TGCGCCAGCAGCCTTGGACGGGGTAAGGGGAAGATAAAAACAGATACGCAGTATTTT.

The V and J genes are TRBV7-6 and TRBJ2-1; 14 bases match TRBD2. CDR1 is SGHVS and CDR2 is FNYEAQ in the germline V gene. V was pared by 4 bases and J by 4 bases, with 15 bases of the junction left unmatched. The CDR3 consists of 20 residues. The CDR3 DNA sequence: TGTGCCAGCAGCTCACCCAAGGCGGGGACTAGCGGGGGCCATTACAATGAGCAGTTCTTC. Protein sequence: CASSSPKAGTSGGHYNEQFF.

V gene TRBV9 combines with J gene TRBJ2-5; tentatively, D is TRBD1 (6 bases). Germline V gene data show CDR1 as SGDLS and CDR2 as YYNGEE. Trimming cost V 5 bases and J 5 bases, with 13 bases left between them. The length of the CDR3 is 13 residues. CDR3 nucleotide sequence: TGTGCCAGCAGTGCACAGGGTACTGAGACCCAGTACTTC. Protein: CASSAQGTETQYF.

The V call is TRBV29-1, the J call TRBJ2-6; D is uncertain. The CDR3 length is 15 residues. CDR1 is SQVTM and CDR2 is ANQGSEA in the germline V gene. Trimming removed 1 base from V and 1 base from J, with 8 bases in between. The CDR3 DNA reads TGCAGCGTTGAAGGGGCAGGATCTGGGGCCAACGTCCTGACTTTC. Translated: CSVEGAGSGANVLTF.

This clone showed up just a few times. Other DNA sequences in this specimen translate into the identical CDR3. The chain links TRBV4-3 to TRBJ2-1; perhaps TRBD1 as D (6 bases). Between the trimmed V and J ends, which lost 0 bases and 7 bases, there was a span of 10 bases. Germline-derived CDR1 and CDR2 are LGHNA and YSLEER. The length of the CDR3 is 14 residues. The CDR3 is CASSQDLGGNEQFF. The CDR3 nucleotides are TGCGCCAGCAGCCAAGATCTAGGGGGAAATGAGCAGTTCTTC.

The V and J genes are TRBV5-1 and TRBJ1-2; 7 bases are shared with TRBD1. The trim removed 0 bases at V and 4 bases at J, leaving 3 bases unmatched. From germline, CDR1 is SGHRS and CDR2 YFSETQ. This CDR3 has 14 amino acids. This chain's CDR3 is CASSLAGQLYGYTF. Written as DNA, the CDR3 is TGCGCCAGCAGCTTGGCGGGACAGCTCTATGGCTACACCTTC.

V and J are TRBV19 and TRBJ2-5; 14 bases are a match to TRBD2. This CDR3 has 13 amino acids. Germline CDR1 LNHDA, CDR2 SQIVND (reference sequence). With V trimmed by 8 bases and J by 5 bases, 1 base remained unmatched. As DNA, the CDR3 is TGTGCCAGTCGACTAGCGGGGGGGGAGACCCAGTACTTC. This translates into CASRLAGGETQYF.

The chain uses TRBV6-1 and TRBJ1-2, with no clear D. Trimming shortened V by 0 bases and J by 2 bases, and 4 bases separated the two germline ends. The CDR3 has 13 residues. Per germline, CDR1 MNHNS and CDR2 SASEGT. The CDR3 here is CASSEAANYGYTF. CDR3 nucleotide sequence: TGTGCCAGCAGTGAAGCAGCAAACTATGGCTACACCTTC.

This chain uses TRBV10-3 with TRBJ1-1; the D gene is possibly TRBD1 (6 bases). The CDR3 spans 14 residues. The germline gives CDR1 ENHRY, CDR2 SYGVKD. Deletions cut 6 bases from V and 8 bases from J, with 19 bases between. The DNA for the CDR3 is TGTGCCATCAGAGACCCCCCGGGACATCTAGAAGCTTTCTTT. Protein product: CAIRDPPGHLEAFF.

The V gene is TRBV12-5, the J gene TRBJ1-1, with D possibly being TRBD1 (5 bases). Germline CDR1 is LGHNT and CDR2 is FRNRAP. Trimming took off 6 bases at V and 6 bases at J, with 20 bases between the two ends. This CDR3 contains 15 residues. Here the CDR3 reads CASGTDERGVSEAFF. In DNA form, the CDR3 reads TGTGCTAGTGGAACCGACGAACGAGGGGTATCTGAAGCTTTCTTT.